This T cell receptor (beta chain) was recovered during a study of T cells in Graves' hyperthyroidism and ophthalmopathy. Notes on the study in general: Researchers report that a 13 V-J model separated ophthalmopathy from stable hyperthyroidism. Most expanded thyroid clonotypes above 0.001 also appeared in blood.

J gave up 14 bases and V 6 bases, and 10 bases lay outside the gene matches. The CDR3 spans 14 residues. From germline, CDR1 is MDHEN and CDR2 SYDVKM. This clonotype was detected a few times. Its antigen is not known. What was amplified from RNA transcripts were TCR beta CDR3 regions. With the HTBI primer set, the TCR CDR3 went through a first round of RT-PCR. TCRdb recomputed calls from the multiplex PCR reads with MiXCR, one row per CDR3 protein. The sample lists roughly 380,000 distinct CDR3 sequences, about 14% occurring once. The receptor comes from a woman in her fifties or sixties with Graves' hyperthyroidism. The specimen sequenced was blood. The V and J genes are TRBV28 and TRBJ2-1; 13 positions agree with TRBD2. CDR3 loop: CASRGPGLAGKKFF. CDR3 bases: TGTGCCAGCAGGGGACCGGGACTAGCGGGAAAAAAGTTCTTC.